This T cell receptor beta chain came from a study of cytomegalovirus exposure and HLA in healthy donors. PCR employed 60 Vbeta and 13 Jbeta primers. Libraries were prepared by immunoSEQ multiplex PCR; TCRdb keeps only in-frame clonotypes and omits some of them. The sample records more than 200,000 clones, approximately 87% being singletons. Study-wide results and caveats: A later analysis linked some 17,000 TCR beta sequences to HLA alleles at 0.05 false discovery rate.

About this clone: What it binds is not known.

The TCR was taken from a human donor in good health. The specimen sequenced was PBMCs.

The CDR3 loop reads CASSLSGQGAHEQYF. In DNA form, the CDR3 reads TGTGCCAGCAGCTTGTCTGGACAGGGGGCCCACGAGCAGTACTTC. The chain employs TRBV5-4 and TRBJ2-7; 11 nucleotides align to TRBD1. Germline V gene data show CDR1 as SGHNT and CDR2 as YYREEE (reference sequence). The trim removed 1 base at V and 5 bases at J, leaving 5 bases unmatched. The CDR3 has 15 amino acids.